Below, 26 T cell receptor beta chains from the same sample are listed, as sequenced in a study of monozygotic twins with inflammatory bowel disease. TCRdb re-called the 5' RACE reads and catalogs CDR3 proteins one per entry, DNA excluded. This repertoire includes around 380,000 distinct CDR3 sequences. The source material was blood. Receptors were obtained from a human donor with ulcerative colitis or Crohn's disease, or a healthy co-twin of an affected twin (not recorded which).

CDR3 region: CASSPTTSGDTDTQYF. V gene TRBV3-1 combines with J gene TRBJ2-3; as DNA is missing, the TRBD2 call by TCRdb cannot be tested. Germline CDR1 and CDR2: LGHDT and YNNKEL (reference sequence). The CDR3 runs to 16 residues.

This sequence joins TRBV5-1 and TRBJ1-4; the TCRdb call, TRBD1, lacks DNA for checking. The CDR3 is 16 residues long. The V gene's germline CDR1 is SGHRS and CDR2 YFSETQ. The CDR3 is CASSTIPGQGSEKLFF.

The chain joins TRBV20-1 to TRBJ2-2; as DNA is missing, the TRBD1 call by TCRdb cannot be tested. CDR3 length equals 15 residues. Germline V gene lookup returns CDR1 DFQATT and CDR2 SNEGSKA (reference sequence). CDR3 protein: CSARDGGPNTGELFF.

This chain uses TRBV5-1 with TRBJ1-1. This CDR3 comprises 14 residues. CDR1 is SGHRS, CDR2 YFSETQ, per germline. CDR3 sequence: CASSFDRRDTEAFF.

The chain carries TRBV19 and TRBJ1-5; TCRdb proposes TRBD1, but this gene call is untestable without DNA. Germline CDR1 is LNHDA and CDR2 is SQIVND (reference sequence). This CDR3 is 15 amino acids long. CDR3 amino acids: CASRGGTGWNQPQHF.

This chain joins TRBV5-1 and TRBJ2-3; TCRdb designates TRBD2, a call that cannot be tested without DNA. This CDR3 has 15 residues. Germline CDR1 and CDR2: SGHRS and YFSETQ. CDR3 in amino acids: CASSPRPRGDLTQYF.

The V gene is TRBV20-1, the J gene TRBJ1-6; the TCRdb call, TRBD1, lacks DNA for checking. The CDR3 is 18 amino acids. Germline CDR1 reads DFQATT; CDR2 reads SNEGSKA (reference sequence). This chain's CDR3 is CSARDEGGARTYNSPLHF.

The chain carries TRBV6-2 or TRBV6-3 and TRBJ1-6; as DNA is missing, the TRBD1 call by TCRdb cannot be tested. This CDR3 has 15 amino acids. The germline V gene has CDR1 MNHEY and CDR2 SVGEGT. CDR3 in amino acids: CASRSRSGQDFSLHF.

This chain connects TRBV7-8 to TRBJ1-1. In germline, CDR1 is SGHVS, CDR2 FQNEAQ. The CDR3 has 14 residues. The CDR3 region is CASSFRPGNTEAFF.

This chain links TRBV7-3 with TRBJ1-1. Germline V CDR1 and CDR2: SGHTA, FQGTGA. The CDR3 totals 14 residues. CDR3 sequence: CASSFDAANTEAFF. Using reference TRBV7-3 and TRBJ1-1 for the parts outside the CDR3, the full variable domain is GAGVSQTPSNKVTEKGKYVELRCDPISGHTALYWYRQSLGQGPEFLIYFQGTGAADDSGLPNDRFFAVRPEGSVSTLKIQRTERGDSAVYLCASSFDAANTEAFFGQGTRLTVV.

This rearrangement joins TRBV9 to TRBJ2-1; TCRdb selects TRBD2, and the lack of DNA leaves this call unchecked. Germline V CDR1 and CDR2: SGDLS, YYNGEE. CDR3 length equals 19 residues. The chain's CDR3 is CASSVAPDPGAGGPNEQFF. Variable domain in full (rest from reference TRBV9 and TRBJ2-1): DSGVTQTPKHLITATGQRVTLRCSPRSGDLSVYWYQQSLDQGLQFLIQYYNGEERAKGNILERFSAQQFPDLHSELNLSSLELGDSALYFCASSVAPDPGAGGPNEQFFGPGTRLTVL.

V and J are TRBV18 and TRBJ1-4; there is no DNA to check the TCRdb D call of TRBD1. Germline CDR1 is KGHSH and CDR2 is LQKENI. CDR3 size: 15 residues. The CDR3 spells CASSPPNPLNEKLFF. The full variable domain, its missing parts supplied by reference TRBV18 and TRBJ1-4, is NAGVMQNPRHLVRRRGQEARLRCSPMKGHSHVYWYRQLPEEGLKFMVYLQKENIIDESGMPKERFSAEFPKEGPSILRIQQVVRGDSAAYFCASSPPNPLNEKLFFGSGTQLSVL.

The chain recombines TRBV7-9 with TRBJ1-4. The germline CDR1 and CDR2 sequences are SEHNR and FQNEAQ (reference sequence). The length of the CDR3 is 13 residues. The CDR3 is CASSWGMKEKLFF.

This chain's CDR3 is CASSESMRGGLYEQYF. The gene calls are TRBV10-2 and TRBJ2-7; absent DNA, TCRdb's TRBD1 call cannot be checked. CDR1 WSHSY and CDR2 SAAADI come from the germline V gene. This CDR3 spans 16 amino acids.

This chain joins TRBV18 and TRBJ1-2. CDR3 length equals 14 residues. Looked up from germline, CDR1 is KGHSH and CDR2 is LQKENI. CDR3 amino acids: CASSPIGPNYGYTF.

The V and J genes are TRBV4-2 and TRBJ1-4; TCRdb lists TRBD1, though no DNA is available to test this call. Per the germline V gene, CDR1 is LGHNA and CDR2 is YNFKEQ. CDR3 length: 15 residues. The CDR3 loop is CASSQESQGNEKLFF.

This chain connects TRBV2 to TRBJ1-6; TCRdb lists TRBD1, though no DNA is available to test this call. From germline, CDR1 is SNHLY and CDR2 FYNNEI. The CDR3 is 14 residues long. CDR3 in amino acids: CASSATGTNSPLHF.

V and J are TRBV6-2 or TRBV6-3 and TRBJ1-6. In germline, CDR1 is MNHEY, CDR2 SVGEGT. The CDR3 covers 17 residues. This chain's CDR3 is CASSPGRGSSYNSPLHF.

This sequence joins TRBV3-1 and TRBJ2-1. Germline CDR1 is LGHDT and CDR2 is YNNKEL (reference sequence). The CDR3 extends over 12 amino acids. CDR3 sequence: CASSPDNNEQFF.

The genes are TRBV12-3 or TRBV12-4 and TRBJ2-3; there is no DNA to check the TCRdb D call of TRBD2. The CDR3 totals 15 residues. CDR3 sequence: CASSSKAGGTDTQYF.

This sequence joins TRBV7-6 and TRBJ2-3; the D call of TRBD2 rests on TCRdb alone, since no DNA is present to check it. The CDR3 is 16 residues long. Germline loops: CDR1 SGHVS, CDR2 FNYEAQ. The CDR3 protein is CASSFTSGRATDTQYF.

The genes are TRBV19 and TRBJ1-1; TCRdb indicates TRBD1, and absent DNA this call remains unverified. CDR1 is LNHDA, CDR2 SQIVND, per germline (reference sequence). CDR3 length: 15 amino acids. CDR3 sequence reads: CASSLRQGADTEAFF.

This chain uses TRBV7-9 with TRBJ1-3. The CDR3 consists of 13 residues. The V gene's germline CDR1 is SEHNR and CDR2 FQNEAQ (reference sequence). The CDR3 loop is CASSNTGGNTIYF.

This sequence joins TRBV4-1 and TRBJ2-7; TCRdb lists TRBD1, though no DNA is available to test this call. This CDR3 region has 13 residues. The germline V gene encodes CDR1 MGHRA and CDR2 YSYEKL. The chain's CDR3 is CASSHGQASEQYF.

The rearrangement joins TRBV20-1 to TRBJ2-7; there is no DNA to check the TCRdb D call of TRBD2. The V gene's germline CDR1 is DFQATT and CDR2 SNEGSKA (reference sequence). This CDR3 contains 13 residues. CDR3 sequence: CSARGLATYEQYF.

The CDR3 loop reads CASSFAAFNEQFF. This rearrangement joins TRBV7-2 to TRBJ2-1. Germline CDR1 SGHTA, CDR2 FQGNSA. This CDR3 contains 13 residues.